This T cell receptor (beta chain) was identified in a study of T cell repertoires in cytomegalovirus infection. Study in general: It can be stated that public TCR beta signatures indicated CMV infection as well as a matching HLA type.

Germline CDR1 MNHEY, CDR2 SVGAGI. The CDR3 is made up of 15 amino acids. V lost 10 bases and J lost 5; bases outside the gene matches: 15. TCRdb re-analysed the reads in MiXCR, keeping a single row per CDR3 protein. The sample has 300,000 to 400,000 distinct CDR3 sequences, over 7.5% seen once. Specimen: PBMCs. The V gene is TRBV6-5, the J gene TRBJ2-7, with 9 nucleotides matching TRBD1. The clonotype was recovered from a human donor in good health (CMV status not recorded). Some clones in this sample may be carry-over from other donors' samples. As DNA, the CDR3 is TGTGCCACCATGCCGTTGGGACAGGGTTCCAACGAGCAGTACTTC. It codes for CATMPLGQGSNEQYF.